These 10 T cell receptor beta chains came from one sample sequenced in a study of regulatory T cells in long-lasting Graves disease. Relying on iRepertoire HTBI primers and Arm-PCR of CDR3 regions, the team built TCR beta libraries. TCRdb reanalysed the multiplex PCR reads using MiXCR and keeps one entry per CDR3 protein. The sample lists under 800,000 distinct CDR3 sequences; about 16% were seen once. Indicated time point: newly diagnosed GD, antithyroid drugs for less than 3 months. Following extraction of RNA from PBMCs, that RNA was used to make the TCR library. The sample was also reused in another study, on T cells in Graves' hyperthyroidism and ophthalmopathy.

Sample: peripheral blood mononuclear cells (PBMCs), taken at new diagnosis, from a patient treated with antithyroid drugs. These receptors were obtained from a woman between 25 and 40 years old with Graves disease.

This clonotype turned up a few times. This rearrangement joins TRBV2 to TRBJ1-6; D may be TRBD1 (5 bases). V dropped 8 bases and J dropped 9 bases, with 14 bases sitting between them. Per germline, CDR1 SNHLY and CDR2 FYNNEI. The CDR3 length is 13 residues. CDR3 protein: CASQGLSGSPLHF. CDR3 nucleotide sequence: TGTGCCAGCCAGGGCCTGTCTGGTTCACCCCTCCACTTT.

V usage is TRBV6-1 and J usage is TRBJ2-7; tentative D call: TRBD1 (6 bases). The CDR3 has 20 residues. V was cut by 3 bases and J by 3 bases, with 30 bases left in between. Per the germline V gene, CDR1 is MNHNS and CDR2 is SASEGT. The CDR3 nucleotides read TGTGCCAGCAGTGAGTTATTTCCAAAAAGGGGGACGGGGCCTCACTACGAGCAGTACTTC. This encodes CASSELFPKRGTGPHYEQYF.

V gene TRBV29-1 combines with J gene TRBJ2-2; D unresolved. The germline V and J ends were trimmed by 5 bases and 3 bases, with 10 bases remaining between them. Germline CDR1 reads SQVTM; CDR2 reads ANQGSEA. The CDR3 is made up of 13 amino acids. The CDR3 DNA sequence: TGCAGCGTTAATAACTGGGACACCGGGGAGCTGTTTTTT. The encoded protein is CSVNNWDTGELFF.

This clonotype was counted a few times. The J gene is TRBJ1-5, the V gene TRBV5-1; D uncertain. Between the trimmed V and J ends, which lost 3 bases and 2 bases, there was a span of 6 bases. The CDR3 contains 13 residues. CDR1 and CDR2 from the germline V gene are SGHRS and YFSETQ. DNA of the CDR3: TGCGCCAGCAGCTGGGAGGGCAATCAGCCCCAGCATTTT. It specifies CASSWEGNQPQHF.

This clonotype was recorded many times. The chain is built from TRBV28 and TRBJ2-7; D is perhaps TRBD1 (5 bases). The germline CDR1 and CDR2 sequences are MDHEN and SYDVKM. The CDR3 is 13 residues long. Trimming removed 4 bases from V and 7 bases from J, with 14 bases in between. CDR3 amino acids: CASSYRSRGEQYF. In DNA form, the CDR3 reads TGTGCCAGCAGTTACAGGAGTAGGGGAGAGCAGTACTTC.

The gene calls are TRBV7-2 and TRBJ2-2; 15 bases agree with TRBD2. The CDR3 is made up of 20 amino acids. V gave up 5 bases and J gave up 1 base; unmatched junction bases: 11. Per the germline V gene, CDR1 is SGHTA and CDR2 is FQGNSA. DNA of the CDR3: TGTGCCAGCAGCCCGGCCCGGGGACTAGCGGGAGGATGGAACACCGGGGAGCTGTTTTTT. Translation: CASSPARGLAGGWNTGELFF.

This chain joins TRBV27 and TRBJ2-1, with a possible D match to TRBD1 (7 bases). This CDR3 contains 15 residues. Germline CDR1 reads MNHEY; CDR2 reads SMNVEV (reference sequence). V was clipped by 6 bases and J by 3 bases, with 15 bases between them. The chain's CDR3 is CASSEGAGFYNEQFF. CDR3 in DNA: TGTGCCAGCAGCGAGGGGGCGGGATTCTACAATGAGCAGTTCTTC.

This clonotype was observed at least ten times. V usage is TRBV2 and J usage is TRBJ2-3; TRBD1 is a possible D gene (5 bases). CDR1 is SNHLY, CDR2 FYNNEI, per germline. The germline V and J ends were trimmed by 8 bases and 3 bases, with 12 bases remaining between them. The CDR3 has 13 residues. The CDR3 reads CASGKGITDTQYF. CDR3 bases: TGTGCCAGCGGGAAGGGGATTACAGATACGCAGTATTTT.

This clonotype was observed a few times. This chain's CDR3 is CSADRGRSEQYF. The DNA for the CDR3 is TGCAGTGCCGACAGGGGGCGCTCAGAACAGTACTTC. V and J are TRBV20-1 and TRBJ2-4, with 10 bases fitting TRBD1. Germline lookup yields CDR1 DFQATT and CDR2 SNEGSKA (reference sequence). The CDR3 contains 12 residues. Trimming took 6 bases from V and 13 from J; bases not matched to a gene: 9.

This clonotype was detected ten times or more. The rearrangement links TRBV19 to TRBJ2-7; 7 bases match TRBD2. There are 14 residues in the CDR3. Unmatched junction bases numbered 7, after V lost 5 bases and J lost 3 bases. Germline values: CDR1 LNHDA, CDR2 SQIVND (reference sequence). The CDR3 loop reads CASSLAGARYEQYF. The CDR3, as DNA: TGTGCCAGTAGTCTTGCGGGAGCGCGCTACGAGCAGTACTTC.